This entry lists 8 T cell receptor beta chains sequenced from one sample in a study of blood T cell repertoires in COVID-19. Measured with immunoSEQ multiplex PCR; TCRdb has only the in-frame clones, and not every one. The sample records around 70,000 clones, roughly 90% being singletons. The specimen sequenced was peripheral blood. The source of these receptors is a man in his forties or fifties with acute or convalescent COVID-19.

The chain has TRBV5-5 and TRBJ2-1; 9 nucleotides match TRBD2. V trimming: 4 bases; J trimming: 0 bases; junction bases outside the gene matches: 5. This CDR3 has 16 residues. Germline V gene data show CDR1 as SGHKS and CDR2 as YYEKEE (reference sequence). DNA for the CDR3: TGTGCCAGCAGCCCCGGGACTAGCCGCTCCTACAATGAGCAGTTCTTC. This encodes CASSPGTSRSYNEQFF.

The chain has TRBV10-3 and TRBJ2-2; 11 nucleotides agree with TRBD2. In germline, CDR1 is ENHRY, CDR2 SYGVKD. This CDR3 has 15 residues. Trimming cost V 6 bases and J 6 bases; bases outside gene matches: 6. The CDR3 region is CAIRETSGISGELFF. CDR3 coding DNA: TGTGCCATCAGGGAGACTAGCGGGATCTCCGGGGAGCTGTTTTTT.

The chain is built from TRBV25-1 and TRBJ1-6; 7 bases fit TRBD1. Looked up from germline, CDR1 is MGHDK and CDR2 is SYGVNS. The CDR3 sequence is 12 residues long. After removal of 11 bases from V and 8 bases from J, the junction contained 6 bases not matched to a gene. The DNA for the CDR3 is TGTGCCTGCCGACAGGGCGATTCACCCCTCCACTTT. This gives the protein CACRQGDSPLHF.

This rearrangement joins TRBV11-3 to TRBJ2-3; tentatively, D is TRBD1 (5 bases). The CDR3 runs 15 residues. V lost 5 bases, J lost 0 bases, and 12 bases lay in between. Germline CDR1 reads SGHNT; CDR2 reads YENEEA. The CDR3 protein is CASSPGQLSTDTQYF. The CDR3 DNA is TGTGCCAGCAGCCCCGGACAACTTAGCACAGATACGCAGTATTTT.

This clone occurred once. The V call is TRBV11-3, the J call TRBJ2-1; 8 bases align to TRBD2. The CDR3 length is 17 residues. Germline values: CDR1 SGHNT, CDR2 YENEEA. J gave up 5 bases and V 1 base, and 10 bases lay outside the gene matches. CDR3 DNA: TGTGCCAGCAGCTTAGGAGTAGGGAGCGGGAGAAACAATGAGCAGTTCTTC. Its protein product is CASSLGVGSGRNNEQFF.

This clone has only one observation. The chain uses TRBV20-1 and TRBJ1-1, with D possibly matching TRBD1 (5 bases). The CDR3 has 11 amino acids. Germline loops: CDR1 DFQATT, CDR2 SNEGSKA (reference sequence). Trimming pared 6 bases from V and 6 bases from J, leaving 11 bases between. The CDR3 sequence: CSAQGSAEAFF. Here the CDR3 DNA reads TGCAGTGCCCAGGGTTCAGCTGAAGCTTTCTTT.

The chain employs TRBV25-1 and TRBJ2-5, with TRBD1 matching over 9 bases. The length of the CDR3 is 15 residues. Germline V gene data show CDR1 as MGHDK and CDR2 as SYGVNS. The J segment lost 5 bases and the V segment lost 4 bases, leaving 8 bases of the junction unmatched. The CDR3 sequence is CASSGPTGGLETQYF. CDR3 coding DNA: TGTGCCAGCAGTGGGCCGACAGGGGGTCTTGAGACCCAGTACTTC.

This clone was seen once. The genes are TRBV3-1 (or the pseudogene TRBV3-2) and TRBJ1-3; the match to TRBD1 covers 8 bases. The CDR3 length is 14 residues. Trimming took 1 base from V and 6 from J; bases not matched to a gene: 2. Per the germline V gene, CDR1 is LGHDT and CDR2 is YNNKEL (reference sequence). Written as DNA, the CDR3 is TGTGCCAGCAGCCAAGCCCAGGGGGCAAACACCATATATTTT. Its protein product is CASSQAQGANTIYF.